The source of this T cell receptor beta chain is a study of cytomegalovirus exposure and HLA in healthy donors. Regarding the study as a whole: In a later analysis, common viral pathogens appeared linked to several of the most significant clusters. Later findings reportedly placed an Asian-associated ancestry cluster below the roughly 700-donor mean for N-insertions.

Concerning this clone itself: Its antigen is not known.

The V and J ends lost 7 bases and 10 bases, in that order; junction bases with no gene match: 13. The CDR3 length is 15 residues. Germline V gene data show CDR1 as SEHNR and CDR2 as FQNEAQ (reference sequence). 60 Vbeta and 13 Jbeta primers were used in PCR. The method was immunoSEQ multiplex PCR; TCRdb's version includes in-frame clones alone and lacks a portion of them. The sample records about 120,000 clones, around 79% being singletons. The chain has TRBV7-9 and TRBJ1-6; 7 positions agree with TRBD1. The sample comprised PBMCs. This clonotype was obtained from a woman aged 18-35 years in good health and CMV-seronegative. CDR3: CASNPRDRDDSPLHF. CDR3 nucleotide sequence: TGTGCCAGCAACCCCCGTGACAGGGATGACTCACCCCTCCACTTT.